This is a list of T cell receptor beta chains from one sample in a study of HIV-infected patients and healthy controls. TCRdb reanalysed the 5' RACE reads using MiXCR and keeps one entry per CDR3 protein. The profile shows around 58,000 distinct CDR3 sequences, over 15% of them singletons. The sequenced material came from CD4+ T cells from blood. The origin of the receptors is a human donor in good health. Each CDR3 is given with its conserved first and last residue. The D gene is left open where the match is weak. Expanded clones are given a class, and other clones once, few, many or no size at all.

V	length	J	D	size	CDR3	DNA
TRBV12-3/TRBV12-4	13	TRBJ1-1	TRBD1	medium-sized	CASSLDRRTEAFF	TGTGCCAGCAGTCTGGACAGGAGGACTGAAGCTTTCTTT
TRBV2	11	TRBJ2-7	TRBD1	many	CARGQGGEQYF	TGTGCCAGAGGACAGGGTGGCGAGCAGTACTTC
TRBV20-1	13	TRBJ1-5	-	many	CSAHSAGNQPQHF	TGCAGTGCTCATTCAGCAGGCAATCAGCCCCAGCATTTT
TRBV4-1	17	TRBJ2-5	TRBD2	-	CASSRILAGGVQETQYF	TGCGCCAGCAGCCGAATACTAGCGGGGGGGGTTCAAGAGACCCAGTACTTC
TRBV20-1	14	TRBJ1-1	TRBD1	-	CSAEGQSFRTEAFF	TGCAGTGCCGAGGGACAGTCGTTTCGAACTGAAGCTTTCTTT
TRBV6-2/TRBV6-3	16	TRBJ1-1	TRBD1	few	CASSYPATGPSTEAFF	TGTGCCAGCAGTTACCCGGCGACAGGGCCTAGCACTGAAGCTTTCTTT
TRBV27	15	TRBJ1-6	-	few	CASRKQGLEASPLHF	TGTGCCAGCAGAAAGCAGGGGTTAGAGGCTTCACCCCTCCACTTT
TRBV5-6	12	TRBJ1-1	-	-	CASISMNTEAFF	TGTGCCAGCATATCCATGAACACTGAAGCTTTCTTT
TRBV19	14	TRBJ2-7	-	-	CASSVTGWDYEQYF	TGTGCCAGTAGCGTGACCGGGTGGGACTACGAGCAGTACTTC
TRBV11-3	13	TRBJ2-1	-	-	CASSLAPQRETFF	TGTGCCAGCAGCTTAGCACCTCAAAGAGAGACGTTCTTC
TRBV3-1	15	TRBJ2-6	-	few	CASSQGQSGANVLTF	TGTGCCAGCAGCCAGGGACAATCTGGGGCCAACGTCCTGACTTTC
TRBV30	16	TRBJ1-4	-	-	CASSRGGRATNEKLFF	TGTGCCTCCTCCCGGGGGGGTCGTGCAACTAATGAAAAACTGTTTTTT
TRBV19	14	TRBJ2-3	-	few	CACGPSGRTDTQYF	TGTGCCTGTGGCCCTAGTGGGCGCACAGATACGCAGTATTTT
TRBV6-1	15	TRBJ2-7	-	few	CASSEAPRGLVEQYF	TGTGCCAGCAGTGAAGCGCCAAGGGGTCTGGTAGAGCAGTACTTC
TRBV11-3	14	TRBJ1-2	-	-	CASSLASGVVGYTF	TGTGCCAGCAGCCTCGCGAGTGGGGTAGTTGGCTACACCTTC
TRBV12-3/TRBV12-4	14	TRBJ2-5	-	many	CASSLPESQETQYF	TGTGCCAGCAGTTTACCGGAGTCCCAAGAGACCCAGTACTTC
TRBV18	15	TRBJ2-1	TRBD2	-	CASSPREGLNSEQFF	TGTGCCAGCTCCCCGCGGGAGGGCCTAAACAGTGAGCAGTTCTTC
TRBV9	14	TRBJ1-5	-	many	CASSVAGGNQPQHF	TGTGCCAGCAGCGTAGCCGGGGGAAATCAGCCCCAGCATTTT
TRBV5-1	14	TRBJ2-3	-	many	CASSLVGSTDTQYF	TGCGCCAGCAGCTTGGTGGGTTCCACAGATACGCAGTATTTT
TRBV11-2	16	TRBJ2-2	-	many	CASSLRAGWNTGELFF	TGTGCCAGCAGCTTAAGGGCAGGGTGGAACACCGGGGAGCTGTTTTTT
TRBV6-1	15	TRBJ1-2	TRBD1	few	CASSNRGVVVYGYTF	TGTGCCAGCAGTAACAGGGGCGTCGTAGTCTATGGCTACACCTTC
TRBV7-9	14	TRBJ2-3	TRBD1	-	CASSRQGAPDTQYF	TGTGCCAGCAGCCGACAGGGGGCCCCAGATACGCAGTATTTT
TRBV7-2	14	TRBJ2-1	-	many	CASSLNRNNNEQFF	TGTGCCAGCAGCTTGAACAGGAATAACAATGAGCAGTTCTTC
TRBV7-3	16	TRBJ2-3	TRBD2	-	CASSLAPAGATDTQYF	TGTGCCAGCAGCTTGGCGCCCGCGGGAGCTACAGATACGCAGTATTTT
TRBV10-3	16	TRBJ2-3	TRBD2	many	CAISEGRAGATDTQYF	TGTGCCATCAGTGAGGGGAGAGCGGGGGCCACAGATACGCAGTATTTT
TRBV12-5	18	TRBJ1-4	-	few	CASGLVLRRGGDNEKLFF	TGTGCTAGTGGTTTGGTACTGCGGAGGGGAGGGGATAATGAAAAACTGTTTTTT
TRBV14	16	TRBJ2-1	-	many	CASSQDPYRVGGQQFF	TGTGCCAGCAGCCAAGATCCCTACCGGGTCGGAGGTCAGCAGTTCTTC
TRBV10-3	15	TRBJ2-7	-	many	CAISESAGLVYEQYF	TGTGCCATCAGTGAGTCGGCGGGACTGGTCTACGAGCAGTACTTC
TRBV5-4	14	TRBJ2-3	-	many	CASSFSPFTDTQYF	TGTGCCAGCAGCTTCTCGCCCTTTACAGATACGCAGTATTTT
TRBV7-6	15	TRBJ2-5	TRBD1	-	CASSSTGTGEETQYF	TGTGCCAGCAGCTCAACCGGGACAGGGGAAGAGACCCAGTACTTC
TRBV6-1	13	TRBJ2-4	-	-	CASSEGQKNIQYF	TGTGCCAGCAGTGAAGGCCAGAAAAACATTCAGTACTTC
TRBV3-1	15	TRBJ2-1	TRBD2	many	CASSQASGGSNEQFF	TGTGCCAGCAGCCAAGCTAGCGGGGGGAGCAATGAGCAGTTCTTC
TRBV11-2	18	TRBJ2-1	TRBD2	-	CASSLGPMRTSAYNEQFF	TGTGCCAGCAGCTTAGGCCCGATGAGGACTAGTGCGTACAATGAGCAGTTCTTC
TRBV28	14	TRBJ1-1	-	-	CASSSGPANTEAFF	TGTGCCAGCTCATCGGGTCCAGCGAACACTGAAGCTTTCTTT
TRBV11-2	12	TRBJ2-7	-	-	CASSFLFYEQYF	TGTGCCAGCAGCTTCCTTTTCTACGAGCAGTACTTC
TRBV5-1	15	TRBJ2-7	-	-	CASSLAADRVYEQYF	TGCGCCAGCAGCTTGGCGGCCGACAGAGTCTACGAGCAGTACTTC
TRBV15	14	TRBJ1-2	TRBD1	few	CATRTGTTFYGYTF	TGTGCCACCCGGACAGGGACTACCTTCTATGGCTACACCTTC
TRBV30	14	TRBJ2-1	-	-	CAWAGAPTYNEQFF	TGTGCCTGGGCGGGGGCCCCCACCTACAATGAGCAGTTCTTC
TRBV12-3/TRBV12-4	18	TRBJ2-1	TRBD2	few	CASSPGTSGIWSYNEQFF	TGTGCCAGCAGTCCCGGGACTAGCGGGATTTGGTCCTACAATGAGCAGTTCTTC
TRBV7-3	14	TRBJ1-6	-	many	CASSLQASNSPLHF	TGTGCCAGCAGCTTACAGGCGTCGAATTCACCCCTCCACTTT
TRBV20-1	16	TRBJ2-2	-	-	CSAHNTGRIGTGELFF	TGCAGTGCCCATAACACAGGGAGAATAGGCACCGGGGAGCTGTTTTTT
TRBV11-2	13	TRBJ2-2	-	few	CASRAGVTGELFF	TGTGCCAGCAGAGCCGGGGTCACCGGGGAGCTGTTTTTT
TRBV5-1	15	TRBJ2-1	TRBD2	many	CASSFGGRAGDEQFF	TGCGCCAGCAGCTTCGGCGGGAGGGCGGGCGATGAGCAGTTCTTC
TRBV2	14	TRBJ2-1	-	-	CASRGQHGGNEQFF	TGTGCCAGCAGGGGGCAGCACGGGGGCAATGAGCAGTTCTTC
TRBV20-1	15	TRBJ2-3	TRBD2	-	CSASSSRGGVDTQYF	TGCAGTGCTAGTTCCTCGCGGGGGGGCGTAGATACGCAGTATTTT
TRBV20-1	14	TRBJ1-2	-	few	CSASLARNFYGYTF	TGCAGTGCTAGTTTGGCCAGAAATTTCTATGGCTACACCTTC
TRBV24-1	14	TRBJ2-1	-	few	CATSDLRGIGEQFF	TGTGCCACCAGTGATTTAAGAGGGATTGGTGAGCAGTTCTTC
TRBV7-9	14	TRBJ2-7	-	-	CASSFLTEPYEQYF	TGTGCCAGCAGCTTTTTAACCGAGCCCTACGAGCAGTACTTC
TRBV6-6	13	TRBJ1-2	-	many	CASSYSSSGGYTF	TGTGCCAGCAGTTACTCAAGTTCAGGGGGCTACACCTTC
TRBV5-6	15	TRBJ1-5	-	-	CASSLRSAGSQPQHF	TGTGCCAGCAGCTTGAGATCGGCAGGGAGTCAGCCCCAGCATTTT
TRBV6-6	13	TRBJ2-1	-	many	CASSYLRDNEQFF	TGTGCCAGCAGTTACTTGAGGGACAATGAGCAGTTCTTC
TRBV6-5	14	TRBJ2-3	-	-	CASSYFGVGDTQYF	TGTGCCAGCAGTTATTTTGGGGTGGGAGATACGCAGTATTTT
TRBV6-6	15	TRBJ2-3	-	few	CASSYTPTGTDTQYF	TGTGCCAGCAGTTACACGCCGACAGGCACAGATACGCAGTATTTT
TRBV29-1	12	TRBJ2-5	-	few	CSGGGAEETQYF	TGCAGCGGGGGGGGGGCAGAAGAGACCCAGTACTTC
TRBV5-8	16	TRBJ2-3	TRBD2	-	CASSPGLAGSLDTQYF	TGTGCCAGCAGCCCAGGACTAGCGGGAAGTCTCGATACGCAGTATTTT
TRBV7-8	14	TRBJ1-1	-	many	CASSLGPLNTEAFF	TGTGCCAGCAGCTTAGGACCTTTAAACACTGAAGCTTTCTTT
TRBV29-1	13	TRBJ2-1	TRBD2	-	CSTGASGRAVEFF	TGCAGCACGGGGGCTAGCGGGAGGGCCGTGGAGTTCTTC
TRBV28	17	TRBJ2-1	TRBD2	-	CASSLNEGLAGGNEQFF	TGTGCCAGCAGCCTAAACGAAGGACTAGCGGGAGGCAATGAGCAGTTCTTC
TRBV11-2	16	TRBJ2-3	-	-	CASSSQGQAAGGTQYF	TGTGCCAGCAGCTCCCAGGGACAGGCGGCGGGGGGTACGCAGTATTTT
TRBV20-1	14	TRBJ2-7	TRBD1	few	CSASPPGGSYEQYF	TGCAGTGCTAGCCCCCCAGGGGGCTCCTACGAGCAGTACTTC